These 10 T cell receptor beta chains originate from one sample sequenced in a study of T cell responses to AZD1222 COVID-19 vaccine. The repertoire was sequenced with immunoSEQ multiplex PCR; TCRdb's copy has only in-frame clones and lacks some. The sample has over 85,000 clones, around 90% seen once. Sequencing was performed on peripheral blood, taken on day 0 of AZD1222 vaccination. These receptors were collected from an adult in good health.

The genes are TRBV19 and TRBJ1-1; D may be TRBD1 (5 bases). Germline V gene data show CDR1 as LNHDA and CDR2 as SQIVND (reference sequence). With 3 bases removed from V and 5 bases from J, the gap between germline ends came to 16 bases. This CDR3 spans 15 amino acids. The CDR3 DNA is TGTGCCAGTAGTATTGGGACCGGGGGGACGACTGAAGCTTTCTTT. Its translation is CASSIGTGGTTEAFF.

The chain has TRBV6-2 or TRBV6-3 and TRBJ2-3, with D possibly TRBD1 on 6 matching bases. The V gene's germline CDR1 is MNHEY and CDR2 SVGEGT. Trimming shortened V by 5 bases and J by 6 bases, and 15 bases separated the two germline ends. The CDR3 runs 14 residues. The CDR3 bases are TGTGCCAGCAGTCAGCAGGGGCCCCAGGATACGCAGTATTTT. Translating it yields CASSQQGPQDTQYF.

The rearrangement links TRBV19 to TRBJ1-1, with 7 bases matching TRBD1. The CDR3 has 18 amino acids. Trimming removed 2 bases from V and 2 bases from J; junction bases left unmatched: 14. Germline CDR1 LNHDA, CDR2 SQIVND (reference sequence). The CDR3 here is CASSIRRQGPIFNTEAFF. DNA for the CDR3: TGTGCCAGTAGTATAAGGAGACAGGGCCCGATTTTCAACACTGAAGCTTTCTTT.

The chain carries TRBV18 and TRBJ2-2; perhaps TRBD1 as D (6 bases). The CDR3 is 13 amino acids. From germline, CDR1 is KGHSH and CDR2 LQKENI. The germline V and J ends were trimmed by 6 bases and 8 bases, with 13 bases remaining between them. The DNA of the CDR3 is TGTGCCAGCTCGCGAAACAGGGAAGGGGAGCTGTTTTTT. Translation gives CASSRNREGELFF.

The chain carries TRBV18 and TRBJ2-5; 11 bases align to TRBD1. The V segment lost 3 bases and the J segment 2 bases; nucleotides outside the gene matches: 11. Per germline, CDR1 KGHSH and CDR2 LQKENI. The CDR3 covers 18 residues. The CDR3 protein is CASSPGQGARLAQETQYF. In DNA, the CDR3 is TGTGCCAGCTCACCCGGACAGGGGGCGCGACTAGCTCAAGAGACCCAGTACTTC.

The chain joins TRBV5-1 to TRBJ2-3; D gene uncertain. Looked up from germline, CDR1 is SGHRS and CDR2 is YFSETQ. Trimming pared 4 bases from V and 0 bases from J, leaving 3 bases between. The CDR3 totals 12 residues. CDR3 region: CASSLSTDTQYF. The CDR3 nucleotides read TGCGCCAGCAGCCTTAGCACAGATACGCAGTATTTT.

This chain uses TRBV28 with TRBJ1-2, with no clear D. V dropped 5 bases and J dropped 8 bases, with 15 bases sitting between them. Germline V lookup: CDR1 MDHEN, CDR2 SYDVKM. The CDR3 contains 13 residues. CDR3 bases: TGTGCCAGCAGTACCATGACTCCTCGGGGCTACACCTTC. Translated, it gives CASSTMTPRGYTF.

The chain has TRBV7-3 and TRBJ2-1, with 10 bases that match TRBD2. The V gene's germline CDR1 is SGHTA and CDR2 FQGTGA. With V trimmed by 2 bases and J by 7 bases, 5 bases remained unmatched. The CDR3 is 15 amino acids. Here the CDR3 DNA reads TGTGCCAGCAGCTTACTAGCGGGAGTTTCTAATGAGCAGTTCTTC. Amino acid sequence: CASSLLAGVSNEQFF.

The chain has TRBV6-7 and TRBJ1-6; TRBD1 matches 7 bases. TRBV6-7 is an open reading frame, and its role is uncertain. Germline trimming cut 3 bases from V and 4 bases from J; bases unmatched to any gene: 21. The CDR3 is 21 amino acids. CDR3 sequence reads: CASSYNDRGDRTFVYNSPLHF. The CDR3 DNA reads TGTGCCAGCAGTTATAACGATCGCGGGGACAGAACTTTTGTATATAATTCACCCCTCCACTTT.

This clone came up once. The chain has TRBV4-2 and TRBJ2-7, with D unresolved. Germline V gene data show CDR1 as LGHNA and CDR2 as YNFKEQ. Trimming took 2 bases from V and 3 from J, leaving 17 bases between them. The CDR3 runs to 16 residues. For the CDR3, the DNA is TGTGCCAGCAGCCAATCCCTGGCCCAGAGGCTCTACGAGCAGTACTTC. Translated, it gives CASSQSLAQRLYEQYF.